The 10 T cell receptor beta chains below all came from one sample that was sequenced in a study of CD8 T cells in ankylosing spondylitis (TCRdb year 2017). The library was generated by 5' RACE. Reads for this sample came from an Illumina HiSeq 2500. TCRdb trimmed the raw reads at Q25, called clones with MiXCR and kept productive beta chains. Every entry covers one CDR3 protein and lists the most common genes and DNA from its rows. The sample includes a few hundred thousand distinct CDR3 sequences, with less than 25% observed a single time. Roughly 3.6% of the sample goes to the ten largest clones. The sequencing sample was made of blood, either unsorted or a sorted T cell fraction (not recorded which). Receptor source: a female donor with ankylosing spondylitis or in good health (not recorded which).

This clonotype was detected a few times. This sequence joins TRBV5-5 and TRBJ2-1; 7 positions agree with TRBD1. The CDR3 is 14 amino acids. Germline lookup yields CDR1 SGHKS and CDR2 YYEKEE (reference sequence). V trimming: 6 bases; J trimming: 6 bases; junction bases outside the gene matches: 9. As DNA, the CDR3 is TGTGCCAGCATCCTTGGCCGACAGGGCAATGAGCAGTTCTTC. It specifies CASILGRQGNEQFF.

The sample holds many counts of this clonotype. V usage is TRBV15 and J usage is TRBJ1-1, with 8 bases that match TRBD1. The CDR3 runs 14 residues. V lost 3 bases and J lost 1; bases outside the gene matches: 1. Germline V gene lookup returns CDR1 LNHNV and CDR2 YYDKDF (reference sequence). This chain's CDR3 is CATSRDRENTEAFF. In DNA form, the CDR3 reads TGTGCCACCAGCAGGGACAGGGAGAACACTGAAGCTTTCTTT.

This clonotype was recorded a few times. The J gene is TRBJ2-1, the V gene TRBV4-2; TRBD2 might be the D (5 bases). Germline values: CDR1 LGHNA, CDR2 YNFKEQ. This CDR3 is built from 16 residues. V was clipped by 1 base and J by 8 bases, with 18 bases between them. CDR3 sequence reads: CASSQGEGPRGDEQFF. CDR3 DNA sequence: TGTGCCAGCAGCCAAGGAGAAGGGCCACGGGGTGATGAGCAGTTCTTC.

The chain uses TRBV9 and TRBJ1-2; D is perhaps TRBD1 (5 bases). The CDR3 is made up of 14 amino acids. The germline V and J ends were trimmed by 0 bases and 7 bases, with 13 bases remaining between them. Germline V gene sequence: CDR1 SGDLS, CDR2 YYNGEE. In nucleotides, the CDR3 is TGTGCCAGCAGCGTAGAACCAGGGCTGGGTGGCTACACCTTC. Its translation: CASSVEPGLGGYTF.

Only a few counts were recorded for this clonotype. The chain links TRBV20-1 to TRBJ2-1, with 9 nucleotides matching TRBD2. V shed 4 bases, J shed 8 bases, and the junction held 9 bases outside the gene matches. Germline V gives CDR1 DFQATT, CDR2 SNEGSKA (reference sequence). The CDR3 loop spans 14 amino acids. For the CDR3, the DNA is TGCAGTGCTACCGGACTAGCGCAGAGGCATGAGCAGTTCTTC. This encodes CSATGLAQRHEQFF.

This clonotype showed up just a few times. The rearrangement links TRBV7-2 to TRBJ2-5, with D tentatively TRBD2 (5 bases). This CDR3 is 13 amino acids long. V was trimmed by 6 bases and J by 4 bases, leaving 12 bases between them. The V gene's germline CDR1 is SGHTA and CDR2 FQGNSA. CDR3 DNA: TGTGCCAGCAGTTTCATGGCGGGAGAGACCCAGTACTTC. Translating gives CASSFMAGETQYF.

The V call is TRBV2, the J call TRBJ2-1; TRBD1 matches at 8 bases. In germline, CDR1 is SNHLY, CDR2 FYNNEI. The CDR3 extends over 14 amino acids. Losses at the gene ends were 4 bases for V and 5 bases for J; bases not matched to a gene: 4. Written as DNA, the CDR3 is TGTGCCAGCAGTGCCGGGACAGGAAACAATGAGCAGTTCTTC. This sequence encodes CASSAGTGNNEQFF.

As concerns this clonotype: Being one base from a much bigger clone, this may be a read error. CDR3 DNA sequence: TGCAGTGCTGGACTAGCGGGAACCTACGATCAGTACTTC. It specifies CSAGLAGTYDQYF. The chain uses TRBV20-1 and TRBJ2-7, with 12 bases fitting TRBD2. This CDR3 has 13 residues. Germline V gene lookup returns CDR1 DFQATT and CDR2 SNEGSKA (reference sequence).

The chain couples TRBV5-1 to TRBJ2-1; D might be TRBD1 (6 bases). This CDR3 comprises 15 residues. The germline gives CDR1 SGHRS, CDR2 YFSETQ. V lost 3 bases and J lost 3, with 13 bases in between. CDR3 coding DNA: TGCGCCAGCAGCTCGGACAGTCAATTCTACAATGAGCAGTTCTTC. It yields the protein CASSSDSQFYNEQFF.

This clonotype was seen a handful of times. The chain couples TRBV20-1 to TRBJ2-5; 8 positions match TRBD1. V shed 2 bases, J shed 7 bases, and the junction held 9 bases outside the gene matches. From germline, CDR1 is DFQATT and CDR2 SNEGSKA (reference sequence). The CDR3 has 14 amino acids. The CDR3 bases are TGCAGTGCTAGACAGGGGGCGGGTTTGGGGACCCAGTACTTC. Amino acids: CSARQGAGLGTQYF.